Listed below are T cell receptor beta chains from one sample, sequenced in a study of blood T cell repertoires in COVID-19. The method was immunoSEQ multiplex PCR; TCRdb's version includes in-frame clones alone and lacks a portion of them. The sample includes 90,000 to 120,000 clones, 75% to 90% seen only once; the top ten take approximately 31%. The material sequenced was peripheral blood. Every receptor here comes from an elderly woman with acute or convalescent COVID-19. The CDR3 runs from the conserved cysteine through the conserved F or W. The D gene is left open where the match is weak. A clone size is listed for some rows: how often the clone was seen (once, few, many), or a class if it is expanded.

>TRBD1|NA|TRBJ2-7|TRBV29-1
CSVDGDREEPYEQYF
TGCAGCGTTGATGGTGACAGGGAAGAACCCTACGAGCAGTACTTC
>NA|NA|TRBJ2-4|TRBV7-2
CASSLKSAFTGNIQYF
TGTGCCAGCAGCTTAAAATCCGCCTTTACTGGAAACATTCAGTACTTC
>TRBD2|NA|TRBJ2-2|TRBV11-2
CASSLSLAGGTGELFF
TGTGCCAGCAGCTTATCCTTGGCGGGGGGCACCGGGGAGCTGTTTTTT
>NA|NA|TRBJ1-2|TRBV5-1
CASSKDQGRGLNGYTF
TGCGCCAGCAGCAAGGATCAGGGAAGAGGCCTGAATGGCTACACCTTC
>TRBD1|NA|TRBJ2-5|TRBV12-3/TRBV12-4
CASRHGTEETQYF
TGTGCCAGCAGACATGGGACAGAAGAGACCCAGTACTTC
>NA|NA|TRBJ1-4|TRBV28
CASTSSIRQNTNEKLFF
TGTGCCAGCACCTCCTCGATTCGACAGAATACTAATGAAAAACTGTTTTTT
>NA|NA|TRBJ1-4|TRBV7-2
CASRLQGSLDEKLFF
TGTGCCAGCAGACTCCAAGGGAGTTTAGATGAAAAACTGTTTTTT
>NA|NA|TRBJ2-5|TRBV4-1
CASSQSGAGRGRETQYF
TGCGCCAGCAGCCAAAGTGGGGCGGGGAGAGGCAGAGAGACCCAGTACTTC
>NA|NA|TRBJ2-1|TRBV19
CASRDQGSSYNEQFF
TGTGCCAGTAGAGACCAGGGGAGCTCCTACAATGAGCAGTTCTTC
>NA|NA|TRBJ2-2|TRBV7-2
CASSPGQGNTGELFF
TGTGCCAGCAGCCCTGGGCAGGGCAACACCGGGGAGCTGTTTTTT
>TRBD1|NA|TRBJ1-1|TRBV4-1
CASSQRDSRLSYTEAFF
TGCGCCAGCAGCCAGAGGGACAGCCGGTTGTCGTACACTGAAGCTTTCTTT
>NA|few|TRBJ2-1|TRBV10-1
CASSEYRGGSYNEQFF
TGCGCCAGCAGTGAGTATAGGGGGGGATCCTACAATGAGCAGTTCTTC
>NA|NA|TRBJ1-1|TRBV6-5
CASRPGPQGAFF
TGTGCCAGCAGACCCGGGCCCCAGGGGGCTTTCTTT
>TRBD1|NA|TRBJ1-1|TRBV28
CASSLLGTGGPNTEAFF
TGTGCCAGCAGTTTACTCGGGACAGGGGGCCCGAACACTGAAGCTTTCTTT
>NA|NA|TRBJ2-4|TRBV19
CASSVGGDIQYF
TGTGCCAGTAGTGTAGGGGGGGACATTCAGTACTTC
>NA|NA|TRBJ2-7|TRBV2
CASTGGSPPYEQYF
TGTGCCAGCACTGGGGGCAGTCCCCCCTACGAGCAGTACTTC
>NA|NA|TRBJ1-1|TRBV6-5
CASSLQLNTEAFF
TGTGCCAGCAGTCTACAGCTGAACACTGAAGCTTTCTTT
>NA|NA|TRBJ1-3|TRBV5-1
CASSMGHGGNTIYF
TGCGCCAGCAGCATGGGACACGGTGGAAACACCATATATTTT
>NA|few|TRBJ1-2|TRBV5-1
CASSPSDSGGYTF
TGCGCCAGCAGCCCCTCGGACTCCGGTGGCTACACCTTC
>TRBD1|NA|TRBJ2-1|TRBV9
CASSAGQGLLEQFF
TGTGCCAGCAGCGCTGGACAGGGGCTGCTAGAGCAGTTCTTC
>TRBD1|NA|TRBJ1-6|TRBV5-5
CASSTGQGAIYSPLHF
TGTGCCAGCAGCACCGGACAGGGGGCGATATATTCACCCCTCCACTTT
>NA|NA|TRBJ2-7|TRBV28
CASSPVKGGRYEQYF
TGTGCCAGCAGTCCTGTGAAAGGGGGACGCTACGAGCAGTACTTC